This T cell receptor (beta chain) was observed in a study of T cells in Graves' hyperthyroidism and ophthalmopathy. Turning to the study itself: Peripheral blood was collected at initial diagnosis, before any treatment.

Patients aged 18 to 65 had newly diagnosed hyperthyroidism lasting under 2 months. The study excluded patients with uncontrolled infection, other autoimmune disease, pregnancy or lactation. Fresh 10 ml peripheral blood yielded PBMCs. TCR beta CDR3 regions were amplified from RNA transcripts. The HTBI set primed first-round TCR CDR3 RT-PCR. TCRdb analysed the multiplex PCR reads with MiXCR anew, one entry per CDR3 protein. The table records about 380,000 distinct CDR3 sequences, about 13% of them present only once. V was shortened by 2 bases and J by 7 bases, with 10 bases between the two germline ends. The CDR3 length is 14 residues. Germline assignment: CDR1 SGHNT and CDR2 YYREEE (reference sequence).

Sample: blood. The source is a man aged 30 to 39 with Graves' hyperthyroidism that later progressed to Graves' ophthalmopathy. V is TRBV5-4 and J is TRBJ1-6; D remains unclear. CDR3 residues: CASSFVAVNSPLHF. CDR3 in DNA: TGTGCCAGCAGCTTTGTCGCGGTGAATTCACCCCTCCACTTT.